The present entry profiles one T cell receptor beta chain with its context. Its antigen is unknown. CDR3 length: 16 amino acids. The V gene lost 0 bases and the J gene lost 9 bases, with 18 bases spanning the gap. Germline assignment: CDR1 MGHRA and CDR2 YSYEKL. Researchers partitioned CD4+ cells into CD45RA+ naive and CD45RA-negative memory subsets. Here immunoSEQ multiplex PCR was the method, and the copy in TCRdb shows in-frame clones only, minus some. The sample consists of about 1.1 million clones, 77% of them appearing once. This sample was included in a study of shared clonotypes between healthy human individuals. Study-wide background: For every donor, three CD4 naive, three CD4 memory, two CD8 naive and one CD8 memory plates were used.

Study-wide results and caveats: Sampling included only blood; tissue repertoires likely differ.

The sample taken for sequencing was memory CD4+ T cells from PBMCs. Subset defined: CD45RA-negative fraction. The clonotype comes from a man in his late teens or twenties in good health. Some clones in this sample may be carry-over from other donors' samples. V and J are TRBV4-1 and TRBJ2-1; D perhaps matches TRBD2 (5 bases). CDR3 sequence (DNA): TGCGCCAGCAGCCAAGATCGGCCCGGCGGGCTGAGTGAGCAGTTCTTC. Protein sequence: CASSQDRPGGLSEQFF.